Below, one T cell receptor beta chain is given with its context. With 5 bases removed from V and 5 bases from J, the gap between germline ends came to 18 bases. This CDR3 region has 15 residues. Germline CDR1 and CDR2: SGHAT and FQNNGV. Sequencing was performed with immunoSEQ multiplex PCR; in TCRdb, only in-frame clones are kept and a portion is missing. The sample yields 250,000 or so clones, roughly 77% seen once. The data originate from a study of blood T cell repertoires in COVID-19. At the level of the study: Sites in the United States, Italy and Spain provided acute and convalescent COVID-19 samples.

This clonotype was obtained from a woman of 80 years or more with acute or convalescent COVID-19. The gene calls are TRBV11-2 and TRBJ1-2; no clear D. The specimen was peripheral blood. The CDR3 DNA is TGTGCCAGCAGCACGACCACTGACACGAAGTATGGCTACACCTTC. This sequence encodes CASSTTTDTKYGYTF.